The source of this TCR beta chain is a study of lymphopenia after photon versus proton radiotherapy. The study's findings and limits: A bigger post-nadir fall in TCR diversity correlated inversely with survival time in deceased patients.

Germline V CDR1 and CDR2: LNHDA, SQIVND (reference sequence). The CDR3 has 11 amino acids. The ends were cut back, 3 bases at V and 6 bases at J, with 5 bases in the middle. Turning to this clone: Its antigen is still unknown.

This table comes from immunoSEQ multiplex PCR, and its TCRdb copy is limited to in-frame clones, with some not included. This sample has 65,000 to 85,000 clones, with less than 95% found just once. The TCR comes from a woman aged 40 to 55 with cholangiocarcinoma. The chain joins TRBV19 to TRBJ1-1; no clear D gene. Sample: peripheral blood, taken from a patient treated with photon-based radiotherapy. The DNA of the CDR3 is TGTGCCAGTAGTATCCTTCCTGAAGCTTTCTTT. Translated, it gives CASSILPEAFF.